What follows are 12 T cell receptor beta chains derived from one specimen sequenced in a study of technical replicates of blood from a handful of donors. TCRdb keeps only in-frame clones here, not all; method: immunoSEQ multiplex PCR. The sample lists about 70,000 clones; 86% were seen once. Material: PBMCs. All receptors derive from a human donor in good health. Some clones in this sample may be carry-over from other donors' samples.

This clone was detected only a few times. J is TRBJ2-1 and V is TRBV15; a weak D match, TRBD2 (6 bases). CDR1 is LNHNV and CDR2 is YYDKDF in the germline V gene (reference sequence). Trimming shortened V by 0 bases and J by 3 bases, and 12 bases separated the two germline ends. The CDR3 spans 16 residues. The CDR3 loop reads CATSREVVGLYNEQFF. The CDR3, as DNA: TGTGCCACCAGCAGAGAAGTTGTGGGACTCTACAATGAGCAGTTCTTC.

The chain links TRBV10-3 to TRBJ1-2, with D possibly matching TRBD1 (5 bases). V was pared by 6 bases and J by 2 bases, with 16 bases between. CDR3 length: 15 amino acids. Looked up from germline, CDR1 is ENHRY and CDR2 is SYGVKD. CDR3 sequence: CAISSPGFSNYGYTF. The CDR3 DNA follows: TGTGCCATCAGCTCACCAGGGTTTTCAAACTATGGCTACACCTTC.

In this sample, this clone turned up once. The chain employs TRBV4-2 and TRBJ2-3; a possible D gene is TRBD2 (6 bases). This CDR3 comprises 20 residues. The V gene's germline CDR1 is LGHNA and CDR2 YNFKEQ. Trimming took off 1 base at V and 3 bases at J, with 26 bases between the two ends. The CDR3: CASSQGWGSGGVQWTDTQYF. The DNA of the CDR3 is TGTGCCAGCAGCCAAGGGTGGGGTAGCGGAGGTGTACAATGGACAGATACGCAGTATTTT.

The rearrangement links TRBV19 to TRBJ1-2; D unresolved. The CDR3 totals 13 residues. V lost 5 bases to trimming and J lost 5 bases, with 12 bases between them. CDR1 and CDR2 (germline): LNHDA, SQIVND (reference sequence). The CDR3, as DNA: TGTGCCAGTAGTCCGGGAAGTGATTATGGCTACACCTTC. This sequence encodes CASSPGSDYGYTF.

This sequence joins TRBV19 and TRBJ2-7; 7 bases map to TRBD2. Germline CDR1 is LNHDA and CDR2 is SQIVND (reference sequence). The CDR3 is 14 residues long. Losses at the gene ends were 4 bases for V and 2 bases for J; bases not matched to a gene: 5. CDR3 in DNA: TGTGCCAGTAGTACCACGGGACTAACCTACGAGCAGTACTTC. This sequence encodes CASSTTGLTYEQYF.

The chain has TRBV30 and TRBJ2-7, with a tentative D call TRBD2 (6 bases). The CDR3 loop spans 13 amino acids. The V end lost 0 bases, the J end lost 5 bases, and 11 bases lay between the germline ends. The germline V gene has CDR1 GTSNPN and CDR2 SVGIG (reference sequence). Written as DNA, the CDR3 is TGTGCCTGGAGTGTCTGGGGAGGCAACGAGCAGTACTTC. Protein: CAWSVWGGNEQYF.

This CDR3 reads CASSVNPNAGEAFF. CDR3 in DNA: TGTGCCAGCAGCGTAAACCCCAACGCGGGTGAAGCTTTCTTT. This chain joins TRBV9 and TRBJ1-1; D is ambiguous. Germline assignment: CDR1 SGDLS and CDR2 YYNGEE. The CDR3 runs 14 residues. Deletions cut 1 base from V and 7 bases from J, with 14 bases between.

This chain uses TRBV4-2 with TRBJ2-3, with 10 bases fitting TRBD1. The V segment lost 7 bases and the J segment 0 bases; nucleotides outside the gene matches: 13. Germline CDR1 is LGHNA and CDR2 is YNFKEQ. The CDR3 has 18 residues. CDR3 amino acids: CASKKGGQGTSSTDTQYF. DNA of the CDR3: TGTGCCAGCAAGAAAGGGGGACAGGGGACTTCTAGCACAGATACGCAGTATTTT.

The chain combines TRBV19 with TRBJ2-5; TRBD2 is a possible D gene (6 bases). The CDR3 consists of 14 residues. Per germline, CDR1 LNHDA and CDR2 SQIVND (reference sequence). Deletions cut 5 bases from V and 1 base from J, with 11 bases between. CDR3 DNA sequence: TGTGCCAGTAGTCCCCCGGGAGCCCAAGAGACCCAGTACTTC. Amino acids: CASSPPGAQETQYF.

The V call is TRBV10-3, the J call TRBJ1-6, with D possibly matching TRBD1 (5 bases). Germline V gene data show CDR1 as ENHRY and CDR2 as SYGVKD. The CDR3 is 15 amino acids. Trimming shortened V by 6 bases and J by 7 bases, and 16 bases separated the two germline ends. The CDR3 loop is CAISNPVRGNSPLHF. The DNA for the CDR3 is TGTGCCATCAGCAACCCAGTAAGGGGCAATTCACCCCTCCACTTT.

The chain is built from TRBV19 and TRBJ2-5; TRBD1 aligns across 7 bases. The CDR3 is 13 residues long. Trimming at V came to 5 bases and at J to 3 bases, leaving 3 bases not matched to a gene. Germline V gene sequence: CDR1 LNHDA, CDR2 SQIVND (reference sequence). The chain's CDR3 is CASSSGTEETQYF. The CDR3 DNA follows: TGTGCCAGTAGTTCCGGGACAGAAGAGACCCAGTACTTC.

The rearrangement joins TRBV7-8 to TRBJ1-1; 10 nucleotides line up with TRBD1. This CDR3 is 15 amino acids long. Trimming took 5 bases from V and 3 from J; bases not matched to a gene: 6. Germline values: CDR1 SGHVS, CDR2 FQNEAQ. CDR3 nucleotide sequence: TGTGCCAGCAGCGCGAGGGGACAGGGGTACACTGAAGCTTTCTTT. This translates into CASSARGQGYTEAFF.